The rows below give T cell receptor beta chains drawn from one sample of a study of graft-versus-host responses after intestinal transplantation. Only in-frame clones appear in the TCRdb table, and some are missing; sequencing was by immunoSEQ multiplex PCR. This table holds about 86,000 clones, about 85% found once. These receptors lack a known antigen. Specimen: unstimulated CD4+ T cells sorted from spleen or lymph node cells, collected before transplant. The origin of the receptors is a human donor who was the organ donor for an intestinal transplant. CDR3s include the opening cysteine and the closing phenylalanine or tryptophan. A D gene is named only where the DNA matches it firmly. Clone size is stated in some rows and not others, as once, few, many or a class when expanded.

. | TRBJ1-6 | few | TRBV30 | CAWTLQGRSPLHF | TGTGCCTGGACGTTGCAGGGTCGTTCACCCCTCCACTTT
TRBD1 | TRBJ2-7 | . | TRBV5-1 | CASSTLQGEREQYF | TGCGCCAGCAGCACCCTACAGGGGGAAAGGGAGCAGTACTTC
TRBD2 | TRBJ2-5 | . | TRBV9 | CASSVGLAGGQETQYF | TGTGCCAGCAGCGTAGGACTAGCGGGGGGGCAAGAGACCCAGTACTTC
TRBD2 | TRBJ2-1 | . | TRBV5-1 | CASSPAAGLAWEQFF | TGCGCCAGCAGCCCCGCTGCGGGACTAGCTTGGGAGCAGTTCTTC
TRBD1 | TRBJ2-7 | . | TRBV2 | CASVLDRVLGEQYF | TGTGCCAGCGTACTGGACAGGGTTTTGGGGGAGCAGTACTTC
TRBD2 | TRBJ2-3 | . | TRBV19 | CASSTRTSGVTDTQYF | TGTGCCAGTAGTACCCGGACTAGCGGGGTCACAGATACGCAGTATTTT
. | TRBJ1-2 | . | TRBV5-6 | CASSLGHNYGYTF | TGTGCCAGCAGCTTGGGACATAACTATGGCTACACCTTC
. | TRBJ1-1 | . | TRBV20-1 | CSAMGGTEAFF | TGCAGTGCTATGGGGGGCACTGAAGCTTTCTTT
TRBD2 | TRBJ2-5 | . | TRBV29-1 | CSANGLAGDGETQYF | TGCAGCGCAAATGGACTAGCGGGGGACGGAGAGACCCAGTACTTC
TRBD2 | TRBJ2-7 | . | TRBV19 | CASSMDAGENSYEQYF | TGTGCCAGTAGTATGGACGCGGGGGAGAACTCCTACGAGCAGTACTTC
TRBD1 | TRBJ2-7 | . | TRBV11-2 | CASRWTGAYEQYF | TGTGCCAGCAGGTGGACAGGGGCCTACGAGCAGTACTTC
. | TRBJ2-1 | . | TRBV9 | CASSVGRGIDEQFF | TGTGCCAGCAGCGTCGGTCGGGGGATTGATGAGCAGTTCTTC
. | TRBJ1-5 | . | TRBV6-5 | CASSASRGDQPQHF | TGTGCCAGCAGCGCGTCCAGGGGTGATCAGCCCCAGCATTTT
TRBD2 | TRBJ2-7 | . | TRBV9 | CASSPGGTSGISYEQYF | TGTGCCAGCAGCCCCGGTGGGACTAGCGGGATCTCCTACGAGCAGTACTTC
. | TRBJ1-3 | . | TRBV6-5 | CASSRYTGGGNTIYF | TGTGCCAGCAGCCGATACACCGGCGGGGGAAACACCATATATTTT
TRBD1 | TRBJ1-5 | . | TRBV5-1 | CASSLTGVDQPQHF | TGCGCCAGCAGCCTGACAGGGGTTGATCAGCCCCAGCATTTT
. | TRBJ2-2 | . | TRBV11-3 | CASSARTGGSGELFF | TGTGCCAGCAGCGCCCGGACTGGGGGGTCCGGGGAGCTGTTTTTT
TRBD1 | TRBJ1-1 | . | TRBV5-1 | CASSSDRGAEAFF | TGCGCCAGCAGCTCAGACAGGGGGGCTGAAGCTTTCTTT
. | TRBJ2-7 | . | TRBV9 | CASSPSPYTYEQYF | TGTGCCAGCAGCCCTTCCCCATATACCTACGAGCAGTACTTC
TRBD2 | TRBJ2-2 | . | TRBV7-3 | CASGLAHGELFF | TGTGCCAGCGGACTAGCGCACGGGGAGCTGTTTTTT
TRBD1 | TRBJ1-3 | . | TRBV6-6 | CASRPGTGGSTIYF | TGTGCCAGCAGGCCCGGGACAGGGGGAAGCACCATATATTTT
TRBD2 | TRBJ2-3 | . | TRBV7-2 | CASSLRLYTSGSGPQYF | TGTGCCAGCAGCTTACGACTTTATACTAGCGGGAGTGGTCCGCAGTATTTT
TRBD2 | TRBJ2-5 | . | TRBV18 | CASSPGLAPETQYF | TGTGCCAGCTCACCAGGACTAGCCCCAGAGACCCAGTACTTC
. | TRBJ2-7 | few | TRBV27 | CASSLSPGNEQYF | TGTGCCAGCAGTTTAAGTCCAGGGAACGAGCAGTACTTC
TRBD1 | TRBJ1-1 | . | TRBV10-3 | CAIAEDRDGTEAFF | TGTGCCATCGCCGAGGACAGGGACGGAACTGAAGCTTTCTTT
. | TRBJ1-1 | few | TRBV5-6 | CASSPRWPTEAFF | TGTGCCAGCAGCCCACGTTGGCCGACTGAAGCTTTCTTT
TRBD1 | TRBJ1-2 | . | TRBV2 | CAREAGTGRYGYTF | TGTGCCAGAGAGGCCGGGACAGGACGATATGGCTACACCTTC
. | TRBJ2-2 | . | TRBV5-5 | CASSSTNREFGTGELFF | TGTGCCAGCAGCTCGACGAACCGGGAGTTTGGGACCGGGGAGCTGTTTTTT
TRBD1 | TRBJ2-7 | . | TRBV19 | CASRRLDRGGNYEQYF | TGTGCCAGTAGAAGGTTGGACAGGGGAGGTAACTACGAGCAGTACTTC
TRBD1 | TRBJ1-6 | . | TRBV6-4 | CASSANRGNSPLHF | TGTGCCAGCAGCGCAAACAGGGGTAATTCACCCCTCCACTTT
TRBD2 | TRBJ2-1 | . | TRBV7-7 | CASSSDEETSGIYNEQFF | TGTGCTAGCAGCTCGGATGAAGAAACTAGCGGGATCTACAATGAGCAGTTCTTC
. | TRBJ2-2 | . | TRBV27 | CASSRQGGTGELFF | TGTGCCAGCAGTAGGCAGGGAGGTACCGGGGAGCTGTTTTTT
. | TRBJ2-7 | once | TRBV7-9 | CASSLREAGNEQYF | TGTGCCAGCAGCTTACGAGAGGCGGGTAACGAGCAGTACTTC
TRBD2 | TRBJ2-7 | . | TRBV14 | CASRQTGTSSYEQYF | TGTGCCAGCAGACAGACCGGGACTAGCTCCTACGAGCAGTACTTC
. | TRBJ1-1 | . | TRBV21-1 | CASSWRFRGQAFF | TGTGCCAGCAGCTGGCGTTTCAGGGGCCAAGCTTTCTTT
TRBD1 | TRBJ1-1 | few | TRBV29-1 | CSVAPGGTEAFF | TGCAGCGTTGCCCCAGGGGGGACTGAAGCTTTCTTT
. | TRBJ1-4 | . | TRBV10-3 | CAISEGGARGEKLFF | TGTGCCATCAGTGAGGGCGGGGCCCGAGGAGAAAAACTGTTTTTT
TRBD1 | TRBJ1-2 | . | TRBV4-3 | CASSQEQGAYGYTF | TGCGCCAGCAGCCAAGAGCAGGGGGCGTATGGCTACACCTTC
TRBD1 | TRBJ2-6 | . | TRBV18 | CASSPQQGYGANVLTF | TGTGCCAGCTCACCGCAACAGGGGTATGGGGCCAACGTCCTGACTTTC
. | TRBJ2-6 | . | TRBV5-1 | CASRAVFRGSGANVLTF | TGCGCCAGCAGGGCCGTTTTTAGGGGCTCTGGGGCCAACGTCCTGACTTTC
. | TRBJ2-1 | . | TRBV7-3 | CASSVAAATFNEQFF | TGTGCCAGCAGCGTGGCGGCGGCCACCTTTAATGAGCAGTTCTTC
TRBD1 | TRBJ2-7 | . | TRBV5-4 | CASSVDRTYEQYF | TGTGCCAGCAGCGTGGACAGGACCTACGAGCAGTACTTC
. | TRBJ1-4 | . | TRBV6-6 | CASRYDGGNEKLFF | TGTGCCAGCAGATACGACGGGGGGAATGAAAAACTGTTTTTT
TRBD2 | TRBJ2-5 | . | TRBV6-4 | CASSASGGTEETQYF | TGTGCCAGCAGTGCTAGCGGGGGGACGGAAGAGACCCAGTACTTC
. | TRBJ2-1 | . | TRBV7-3 | CASSLPGGVEQFF | TGTGCCAGCAGCTTACCGGGCGGGGTTGAGCAGTTCTTC
TRBD2 | TRBJ2-2 | . | TRBV2 | CASTGGTSGMWTGELFF | TGTGCCAGCACGGGGGGGACTAGCGGGATGTGGACCGGGGAGCTGTTTTTT
. | TRBJ1-4 | . | TRBV5-1 | CASSRGATNEKLFF | TGCGCCAGCAGCCGGGGGGCAACTAATGAAAAACTGTTTTTT
. | TRBJ1-5 | few | TRBV18 | CASSPGLNSNQPQHF | TGTGCCAGCTCACCGGGACTTAATAGCAATCAGCCCCAGCATTTT
. | TRBJ2-3 | . | TRBV18 | CASSPPLGPPGVTDTQYF | TGTGCCAGCTCACCACCGTTGGGGCCCCCAGGTGTCACAGATACGCAGTATTTT
TRBD1 | TRBJ1-1 | . | TRBV5-1 | CASSLEFKTGAAFF | TGCGCCAGCAGCTTGGAGTTCAAGACAGGGGCCGCTTTCTTT
TRBD2 | TRBJ2-1 | . | TRBV11-2 | CASTPGASGGNEQFF | TGTGCCAGCACTCCTGGGGCTAGCGGGGGCAATGAGCAGTTCTTC
. | TRBJ1-5 | . | TRBV19 | CASRREDRISPQHF | TGTGCCAGTAGGCGGGAGGATCGCATCAGCCCCCAGCATTTT
TRBD1 | TRBJ1-6 | . | TRBV25-1 | CASSWDRGSPLHF | TGTGCCAGCAGTTGGGACAGAGGGTCTCCCCTCCACTTT